Shown below are 15 T cell receptor beta chains from a single sample sequenced in a study of Ad26.COV2.S vaccination and SARS-CoV-2 variants. Measured with immunoSEQ multiplex PCR; TCRdb has only the in-frame clones, and not every one. The repertoire has around 370,000 clones, roughly nine tenths of them found once; the top ten carry around 4%. Sequencing was performed on peripheral blood, taken after recovery from COVID-19. The receptors originated from a human donor who had recovered from COVID-19.

This clone was detected once. This chain connects TRBV4-1 to TRBJ2-2; D remains ambiguous. The V end lost 1 base, the J end lost 5 bases, and 11 bases lay between the germline ends. The CDR3 sequence is 15 residues long. Germline V gene sequence: CDR1 MGHRA, CDR2 YSYEKL. Here the CDR3 DNA reads TGCGCCAGCAGCCAAGGGCATCAGGCGACCGGGGAGCTGTTTTTT. It yields the protein CASSQGHQATGELFF.

The chain combines TRBV5-4 with TRBJ2-1; weak D call: TRBD1 (6 bases). Germline loops: CDR1 SGHNT, CDR2 YYREEE (reference sequence). V gave up 4 bases and J gave up 10 bases, with 9 bases separating them. The CDR3 runs to 11 residues. The CDR3, as DNA: TGTGCCAGCAGCCTTGGACAGGAGCAGTTCTTC. Translating it yields CASSLGQEQFF.

In DNA, the CDR3 is TGTGCCGTTCAGACTAGGGTAGCAGATACGCAGTATTTT. As protein: CAVQTRVADTQYF. This chain links TRBV10-3 with TRBJ2-3; weak D call: TRBD2 (6 bases). Germline CDR1 and CDR2: ENHRY and SYGVKD. This CDR3 spans 13 amino acids. Trimming left V 11 bases short and J 4 bases short, with 16 bases between.

The V call is TRBV18, the J call TRBJ1-3; no reliable D call. The germline gives CDR1 KGHSH, CDR2 LQKENI. The length of the CDR3 is 15 residues. With 2 bases removed from V and 3 bases from J, the gap between germline ends came to 11 bases. The CDR3 spells CASSPNEGFGNTIYF. Written as DNA, the CDR3 is TGTGCCAGCTCACCAAACGAAGGGTTTGGAAACACCATATATTTT.

This rearrangement joins TRBV6-5 to TRBJ2-7; TRBD2 might be the D (7 bases). The V end was cut by 5 bases, the J end by 0 bases, with 14 bases between. The CDR3 has 15 residues. In germline, CDR1 is MNHEY, CDR2 SVGAGI. This CDR3 reads CASSPRGGSSYEQYF. In nucleotides, the CDR3 is TGTGCCAGCAGTCCTAGGGGGGGAAGCTCCTACGAGCAGTACTTC.

The gene calls are TRBV23-1 and TRBJ2-7; D might be TRBD1 (5 bases). TRBV23-1 is assigned to the ORF class and has an uncertain function. Trimming removed 4 bases at V and 6 bases at J, with 19 bases between. The CDR3 is 15 residues long. The DNA for the CDR3 is TGCGCCAGCAGTCGCCTGGCAGGGCTTGGGTGCGAGCAGTACTTC. Translation gives CASSRLAGLGCEQYF.

The chain combines TRBV6-2 or TRBV6-3 with TRBJ1-2, with D hard to call. Germline V gene sequence: CDR1 MNHEY, CDR2 SVGEGT. Trimming removed 4 bases at V and 4 bases at J, with 4 bases between. This CDR3 has 11 residues. For the CDR3, the DNA is TGTGCCAGCAGTTCGACCTATGGCTACACCTTC. Translating gives CASSSTYGYTF.

The chain couples TRBV3-1 (or the pseudogene TRBV3-2) to TRBJ2-2; D is unclear. The germline V gene encodes CDR1 LGHDT and CDR2 YNNKEL (reference sequence). Between the trimmed V and J ends, which lost 9 bases and 5 bases, there was a span of 7 bases. The CDR3 consists of 11 residues. The CDR3 DNA reads TGTGCCAGTTCGGAGACCGGGGAGCTGTTTTTT. Protein: CASSETGELFF.

V gene TRBV7-2 combines with J gene TRBJ1-1, with 10 bases identical to TRBD1. CDR3 length: 17 amino acids. Germline V gene lookup returns CDR1 SGHTA and CDR2 FQGNSA. V shed 1 base and J 0 bases; nucleotides not matched to a gene: 5. The CDR3 loop is CASSLVDRGNLNTEAFF. In DNA, the CDR3 is TGTGCCAGCAGCTTAGTGGACAGGGGGAATCTGAACACTGAAGCTTTCTTT.

V and J are TRBV2 and TRBJ1-3, with D possibly TRBD1 on 5 matching bases. Trimming pared 6 bases from V and 2 bases from J, leaving 11 bases between. Germline lookup yields CDR1 SNHLY and CDR2 FYNNEI. The CDR3 sequence is 14 residues long. Written as DNA, the CDR3 is TGTGCCAGCAGCCTCGACAGCCCTGGAAACACCATATATTTT. This gives the protein CASSLDSPGNTIYF.

The chain has TRBV14 and TRBJ2-7, with a possible D match to TRBD2 (6 bases). The CDR3 totals 13 residues. Germline-derived CDR1 and CDR2 are SGHDN and FVKESK. The germline V and J ends were trimmed by 6 bases and 2 bases, with 11 bases remaining between them. The CDR3 bases are TGTGCCAGCAGTATAGCGGCCCCCTACGAGCAGTACTTC. Amino acid sequence: CASSIAAPYEQYF.

The chain recombines TRBV29-1 with TRBJ1-2; D gene ambiguous. CDR1 and CDR2 from the germline V gene are SQVTM and ANQGSEA. This CDR3 has 10 residues. V lost 4 bases, J lost 13 bases, and 13 bases lay in between. The CDR3 DNA follows: TGCAGCGTTGGCGAGACCCTCTCCACCTTC. Translating gives CSVGETLSTF.

Points on this clone: The same CDR3 arises from other DNA sequences in this sample as well. This sequence joins TRBV5-1 and TRBJ1-1, with TRBD1 as a possible D gene (6 bases). CDR3 length: 14 amino acids. Germline lookup yields CDR1 SGHRS and CDR2 YFSETQ. Between the trimmed V and J ends, which lost 4 bases and 1 base, there was a span of 11 bases. CDR3 in amino acids: CASSLLQGNTEAFF. Written as DNA, the CDR3 is TGCGCCAGCAGCCTTCTACAGGGGAACACTGAAGCTTTCTTT. Together with reference TRBV5-1 and TRBJ1-1, the CDR3 gives the full variable domain: KAGVTQTPRYLIKTRGQQVTLSCSPISGHRSVSWYQQTPGQGLQFLFEYFSETQRNKGNFPGRFSGRQFSNSRSEMNVSTLELGDSALYLCASSLLQGNTEAFFGQGTRLTVV.

Here the CDR3 reads CASSSRLAGNTGELFF. The CDR3, as DNA: TGTGCCAGTAGTTCCCGACTAGCGGGGAACACCGGGGAGCTGTTTTTT. This chain links TRBV19 with TRBJ2-2; 10 bases fit TRBD2. Unmatched junction bases numbered 4, after V lost 5 bases and J lost 1 base. This CDR3 has 16 residues. Germline lookup yields CDR1 LNHDA and CDR2 SQIVND (reference sequence).

The V call is TRBV27, the J call TRBJ2-3, with D possibly matching TRBD1 (6 bases). Germline V CDR1 and CDR2: MNHEY, SMNVEV (reference sequence). The CDR3 totals 15 residues. Trimming took off 7 bases at V and 2 bases at J, with 16 bases between the two ends. DNA for the CDR3: TGTGCCAGCACTTATGACAGGACATCCACAGATACGCAGTATTTT. Its protein product is CASTYDRTSTDTQYF.